This T cell receptor beta chain is from a study of T cell repertoires in cytomegalovirus infection. Across the whole study: Use of recently identified HLA-C-restricted and well-studied HLA-B-restricted CMV epitopes was part of the study. Both a matching HLA type and CMV infection were indicated by public TCR beta signatures. The study, taken as a whole, reports: Clonotype analysis showed dominance of the ex vivo response by HLA-C-restricted CMV-specific TCR beta clonotypes.

TCRdb reprocessed the reads via MiXCR and lists one record per CDR3 protein. This table holds around 540,000 distinct CDR3 sequences, roughly 34% found once. CDR3 length: 11 residues. Germline trimming cut 11 bases from V and 8 bases from J; bases unmatched to any gene: 5. CDR1 and CDR2 (germline): LNHDA, SQIVND (reference sequence). About this clonotype: Its antigen remains unknown.

The material was cultured PBMCs, obtained from culture after CMV antigen stimulation. The clonotype originates from a human donor in good health (CMV status not recorded). Some clones in this sample may be carry-over from other donors' samples. V and J are TRBV19 and TRBJ2-1; 8 bases fit TRBD2. The CDR3 DNA reads as TGTGCCGCCGGGACTAGGGATGAGCAGTTCTTC. This gives the protein CAAGTRDEQFF.